These T cell receptor beta chains were read from a single sample in a study of blood T cell repertoires in COVID-19. Here immunoSEQ multiplex PCR was the method, and the copy in TCRdb shows in-frame clones only, minus some. The sample has a few hundred thousand clones, 70% to 90% seen once; the top ten hold about 3%. Sequencing used peripheral blood. The source of these receptors is a human donor in a cohort sampled during active COVID-19. Each CDR3 is given with its conserved first and last residue.

CDR3: CASSQQTSGSSDTQYF
V: TRBV4-2
J: TRBJ2-3

CDR3: CASSQGERGVGSEQFF
V: TRBV3-1/TRBV3-2
J: TRBJ2-1

CDR3: CASGLVPSGAITHEQFF
V: TRBV12-5
J: TRBJ2-1

CDR3: CASSRIGQGTADTQYF
V: TRBV11-2
J: TRBJ2-3

CDR3: CASSSFQETQYF
V: TRBV5-1
J: TRBJ2-5

CDR3: CASRPRGDNEQFF
V: TRBV6-5
J: TRBJ2-1

CDR3: CASSDRTVYGYTF
V: TRBV2
J: TRBJ1-2

CDR3: CASSQVGAANTGELFF
V: TRBV3-1/TRBV3-2
J: TRBJ2-2

CDR3: CASGQGSDTQYF
V: TRBV2
J: TRBJ2-3

CDR3: CASSSQADTQYF
V: TRBV6-6
J: TRBJ2-3

CDR3: CACGLGDSPLHF
V: TRBV11-2
J: TRBJ1-6

CDR3: CASSMLAGHEQYF
V: TRBV19
J: TRBJ2-7

CDR3: CASSKTGDIGELFF
V: TRBV2
J: TRBJ2-2

CDR3: CASSLYWTSGSYEQYF
V: TRBV5-5
J: TRBJ2-7

CDR3: CASSVDPGPGTEAFF
V: TRBV9
J: TRBJ1-1

CDR3: CASSLGASNSGNTIYF
V: TRBV5-8
J: TRBJ1-3

CDR3: CASSQVTGGFGNGYTF
V: TRBV3-1/TRBV3-2
J: TRBJ1-2

CDR3: CAISESGRGDTEAFF
V: TRBV10-3
J: TRBJ1-1

CDR3: CASSYSGGRGSTDTQYF
V: TRBV5-8
J: TRBJ2-3

CDR3: CAWSKTGYKNEKLFF
V: TRBV30
J: TRBJ1-4

CDR3: CASSKRQGALISTGELFF
V: TRBV19
J: TRBJ2-2

CDR3: CASSRDSNTGELFF
V: TRBV19
J: TRBJ2-2

CDR3: CASSFTRGNTEAFF
V: TRBV7-9
J: TRBJ1-1

CDR3: CASSSEGLETQHF
V: TRBV7-8
J: TRBJ1-5

CDR3: CASSSSGRTNEQFF
V: TRBV9
J: TRBJ2-1

CDR3: CASSLGAGPDTGELFF
V: TRBV7-8
J: TRBJ2-2

CDR3: CASSAGGGEKNIQYF
V: TRBV25-1
J: TRBJ2-4

CDR3: CAISESGQGLAPLHF
V: TRBV10-3
J: TRBJ1-6

CDR3: CASSPNGQGNIMNTEAFF
V: TRBV18
J: TRBJ1-1

CDR3: CASSQGVHQGGGYTF
V: TRBV4-2
J: TRBJ1-2

CDR3: CAFGTGDERNQPQHF
V: TRBV30
J: TRBJ1-5

CDR3: CASSPRGEWSYNEQFF
V: TRBV4-1
J: TRBJ2-1

CDR3: CSASRVGTQYF
V: TRBV20-1
J: TRBJ2-5

CDR3: CASSIPTGSTGELFF
V: TRBV28
J: TRBJ2-2

CDR3: CASSALGRELCVTNEKLFF
V: TRBV10-1
J: TRBJ1-4

CDR3: CASSEGGDEQFF
V: TRBV5-1
J: TRBJ2-1

CDR3: CASTDRGRTDTQYF
V: TRBV2
J: TRBJ2-3

CDR3: CASSLDLRGPGEKLFF
V: TRBV5-1
J: TRBJ1-4

CDR3: CASSPDRSSYEQYF
V: TRBV11-3
J: TRBJ2-7

CDR3: CASRPTGLETQYF
V: TRBV28
J: TRBJ2-5

CDR3: CASSMGQYNQPQHF
V: TRBV19
J: TRBJ1-5

CDR3: CASSGTSGQETQYF
V: TRBV5-1
J: TRBJ2-5

CDR3: CASSDSVSGGELFF
V: TRBV6-1
J: TRBJ2-2

CDR3: CASSQYSGDPWDTQYF
V: TRBV4-1
J: TRBJ2-3

CDR3: CASSSGQGFGNTIYF
V: TRBV5-4
J: TRBJ1-3

CDR3: CASSFPSGYQETQYF
V: TRBV5-1
J: TRBJ2-5

CDR3: CASSFLAGETQYF
V: TRBV28
J: TRBJ2-5

CDR3: CASSLFPVETQYF
V: TRBV11-2
J: TRBJ2-5

CDR3: CASSAERQGLNEQYF
V: TRBV5-4
J: TRBJ2-7

CDR3: CATSRVFSRVTEAFF
V: TRBV15
J: TRBJ1-1

CDR3: CASSTPGTGYGYTF
V: TRBV7-9
J: TRBJ1-2

CDR3: CASSPGIAAYEQYF
V: TRBV11-2
J: TRBJ2-7

CDR3: CASSLMGLAGGQTQYF
V: TRBV6-5
J: TRBJ2-5

CDR3: CASSSGTSGEETQYF
V: TRBV11-3
J: TRBJ2-5